A selection of T cell receptor beta chains follows, all from one sample in a study of T cell responses to AZD1222 COVID-19 vaccine. Sequenced by immunoSEQ multiplex PCR; TCRdb stores in-frame clones only, minus some. The table includes about 56,000 clones, approximately 88% detected once. Sequenced here: peripheral blood, sampled on day 0 of AZD1222 vaccination. The receptors originated from an adult in good health. Each CDR3 is given with its conserved first and last residue. D genes are given only for firm matches. For some rows the clone size is stated as once, few or many, or as a class when expanded; others skip it.

- TRBD1 TRBJ1-1 TRBV11-2 CASSLAGTVDTEAFF TGTGCCAGCAGCTTAGCGGGGACAGTCGACACTGAAGCTTTCTTT
once TRBD2 TRBJ2-1 TRBV18 CASSPPRTGGPQQFF TGTGCCAGCTCACCACCCCGGACGGGAGGCCCGCAGCAGTTCTTC
- - TRBJ1-2 TRBV10-2 CASSESSHNYGYTF TGCGCCAGCAGTGAGTCCTCCCATAACTATGGCTACACCTTC
- - TRBJ1-4 TRBV2 CASKRDFNEKLFF TGTGCCAGCAAACGGGATTTTAATGAAAAACTGTTTTTT
few - TRBJ2-7 TRBV5-1 CASSYTADSYEQYF TGCGCCAGCAGCTATACAGCGGACTCCTACGAGCAGTACTTC
- TRBD1 TRBJ1-2 TRBV30 CAWRGQAPYYGYTF TGTGCCTGGAGGGGACAGGCACCCTACTATGGCTACACCTTC
- - TRBJ1-6 TRBV4-1 CASSQDPSQGSPLHF TGCGCCAGCAGCCAAGATCCCTCACAAGGTTCACCCCTCCACTTT
- - TRBJ1-6 TRBV6-1 CASSETRGGDSPLHF TGTGCCAGCAGTGAGACCAGGGGTGGGGATTCACCCCTCCACTTT
- TRBD2 TRBJ2-5 TRBV19 CASSKITSAETQYF TGTGCCAGTAGTAAGATCACTAGCGCCGAGACCCAGTACTTC
- - TRBJ1-1 TRBV6-6 CASSLVGGEAFF TGTGCCAGCAGCCTGGTGGGAGGGGAGGCTTTCTTT
- - TRBJ2-7 TRBV7-9 CASSFGEVYEQYF TGTGCCAGCAGCTTTGGAGAAGTCTACGAGCAGTACTTC
- - TRBJ2-2 TRBV4-3 CASSQAGNTGELFF TGCGCCAGCAGCCAAGCAGGGAACACCGGGGAGCTGTTTTTT
- TRBD1 TRBJ2-7 TRBV5-4 CASSLSPNRGYEQYF TGTGCCAGCAGCTTGTCCCCTAACAGGGGCTACGAGCAGTACTTC
- TRBD1 TRBJ1-5 TRBV19 CASDRGWSQPQHF TGTGCCAGTGACAGGGGTTGGAGTCAGCCCCAGCATTTT
- - TRBJ2-2 TRBV5-1 CASSLDLNTGELFF TGCGCCAGCAGCTTGGACCTCAACACCGGGGAGCTGTTTTTT
- - TRBJ1-6 TRBV9 CASSVDLGASPLHF TGTGCCAGCAGCGTAGACTTAGGGGCATCACCCCTCCACTTT
- TRBD1 TRBJ1-6 TRBV7-2 CASSLTQGNNSPLHF TGTGCCAGCAGCTTAACACAGGGGAATAATTCACCCCTCCACTTT
- TRBD1 TRBJ1-6 TRBV30 CAWTLGTGFAPLHF TGTGCCTGGACCCTAGGGACAGGCTTTGCGCCCCTCCACTTT
- - TRBJ1-5 TRBV11-2 CASSFSDNQPQHF TGTGCCAGCAGCTTCAGCGACAATCAGCCCCAGCATTTT
once - TRBJ1-5 TRBV5-8 CASSEDTANNQPQHF TGTGCCAGCAGCGAGGACACGGCCAACAATCAGCCCCAGCATTTT
- TRBD1 TRBJ1-2 TRBV27 CASRTGHYGYTF TGTGCCAGCAGGACAGGGCACTATGGCTACACCTTC
- TRBD1 TRBJ2-1 TRBV30 CACSGQGYNEQFF TGTGCCTGTTCGGGACAGGGTTACAATGAGCAGTTCTTC
- TRBD2 TRBJ2-1 TRBV19 CASSGTGGGNEQFF TGTGCCAGCAGTGGTACGGGAGGGGGAAATGAGCAGTTCTTC
- TRBD1 TRBJ2-4 TRBV4-1 CASSQVGGSGRFLAKNIQYF TGCGCCAGCAGCCAAGTAGGGGGCAGTGGGCGCTTTCTAGCCAAAAACATTCAGTACTTC
- - TRBJ1-3 TRBV7-2 CASSWGDGGRDTIYF TGTGCCAGCAGCTGGGGGGACGGAGGAAGGGACACCATATATTTT
- - TRBJ2-7 TRBV6-4 CASSEVADSYEQYF TGTGCCAGCAGTGAGGTAGCGGATTCCTACGAGCAGTACTTC
- - TRBJ2-7 TRBV11-3 CASSLGGPNEQYF TGTGCCAGCAGCTTAGGGGGGCCAAACGAGCAGTACTTC
few - TRBJ2-7 TRBV19 CASKSTSTGPYEQYF TGTGCCAGTAAATCAACCTCAACCGGGCCCTACGAGCAGTACTTC
- - TRBJ2-3 TRBV12-3/TRBV12-4 CASNLRTNTQYF TGTGCCAGCAATTTGCGGACCAATACGCAGTATTTT
- - TRBJ1-1 TRBV2 CASGVDRFSPNTEAFF TGTGCCAGCGGGGTCGACAGGTTTTCTCCGAACACTGAAGCTTTCTTT
- TRBD1 TRBJ1-2 TRBV5-1 CASSLVQGSDGYTF TGCGCCAGCAGCTTGGTACAGGGGTCGGATGGCTACACCTTC
- TRBD1 TRBJ1-1 TRBV19 CASSTQTGGTEAFF TGTGCCAGTAGTACCCAAACAGGGGGCACTGAAGCTTTCTTT
- TRBD2 TRBJ2-7 TRBV7-9 CASRRGGSSYEQYF TGTGCCAGCCGGAGAGGCGGGAGCTCCTACGAGCAGTACTTC
- - TRBJ2-1 TRBV6-5 CASSYSGSEQFF TGTGCCAGCAGTTACTCGGGGAGTGAGCAGTTCTTC
- TRBD1 TRBJ1-4 TRBV5-1 CASSRGQGWEASNEKLFF TGCGCCAGCAGCAGGGGACAGGGTTGGGAGGCTTCTAATGAAAAACTGTTTTTT
once - TRBJ1-2 TRBV29-1 CSVEEVPGIANYGYTF TGCAGCGTTGAGGAGGTTCCAGGAATAGCTAACTATGGCTACACCTTC